This T cell receptor (beta chain) was identified during a study of beta chain features in type 1 diabetes. Germline V gene lookup returns CDR1 SGHTA and CDR2 FQGNSA. The CDR3 loop spans 15 amino acids. The V and J ends lost 3 bases and 6 bases respectively, with 15 bases between them. The study reverse transcribed the entire isolated RNA, so it sequenced expressed TCRB transcripts. Using immunoSEQ multiplex PCR, the repertoire was profiled, and TCRdb retains in-frame clones only, with some absent. This table holds 600,000 or so clones, 12% found once. Study conclusions and caveats: Moderately but significantly shorter TCRB CDR3s were found in Type 1 diabetes patients in all four CD4+ subsets. Insertion counts at VDJ junctions were lower in type 1 diabetes patients, who also showed more deletions there.

Purities in excess of 98% were seen in all sorted populations. Worth noting for this clone: Antigen: not known.

The sequenced sample was naive CD4+ T cells from blood. This rearrangement joins TRBV7-2 to TRBJ1-5, with D perhaps TRBD1 (5 bases). This clonotype originated in a man between 25 and 39 years old with type 1 diabetes. As DNA, the CDR3 is TGTGCCAGCAGCTTCTCGGGACGAGGGGTTCAGCCCCAGCATTTT. This sequence encodes CASSFSGRGVQPQHF. Combining the CDR3 with reference TRBV7-2 and TRBJ1-5 gives the whole variable domain GAGVSQSPSNKVTEKGKDVELRCDPISGHTALYWYRQSLGQGLEFLIYFQGNSAPDKSGLPSDRFSAERTGGSVSTLTIQRTQQEDSAVYLCASSFSGRGVQPQHFGDGTRLSIL.